This T cell receptor (beta chain) was documented in a study of cytomegalovirus exposure and HLA in healthy donors. The study's findings and limits: The likely origin of a cluster of highly shared sequence variants was a sequencing artifact. Within an earlier analysis, most TCR beta V segments proved productive either about 90% or about 30% of the time. The Asian-associated ancestry cluster reportedly had fewer N-insertions than the approximately 690-donor mean in a later analysis. Rarity held for most TCR sequences, but there were some public TCRs that occurred in many donors.

The germline CDR1 and CDR2 sequences are SGHAT and FQNNGV. This CDR3 has 15 residues. V gave up 5 bases and J gave up 4 bases, with 17 bases separating them. Primers included in the PCR were 60 Vbeta and 13 Jbeta primers. This table comes from immunoSEQ multiplex PCR, and its TCRdb copy is limited to in-frame clones, with some not included. Here the sample spans under 200,000 clones, roughly 79% being singletons. In the case of this clone: The antigen is undetermined.

The chain uses TRBV11-2 and TRBJ1-1, with TRBD1 as a possible D gene (5 bases). Sequencing was done on a sample of PBMCs. This receptor was taken from a woman in her forties or fifties in good health and CMV-seronegative. The CDR3 reads CASSVQVARSTEAFF. Written as DNA, the CDR3 is TGTGCCAGCAGCGTACAGGTCGCGAGGAGCACTGAAGCTTTCTTT.